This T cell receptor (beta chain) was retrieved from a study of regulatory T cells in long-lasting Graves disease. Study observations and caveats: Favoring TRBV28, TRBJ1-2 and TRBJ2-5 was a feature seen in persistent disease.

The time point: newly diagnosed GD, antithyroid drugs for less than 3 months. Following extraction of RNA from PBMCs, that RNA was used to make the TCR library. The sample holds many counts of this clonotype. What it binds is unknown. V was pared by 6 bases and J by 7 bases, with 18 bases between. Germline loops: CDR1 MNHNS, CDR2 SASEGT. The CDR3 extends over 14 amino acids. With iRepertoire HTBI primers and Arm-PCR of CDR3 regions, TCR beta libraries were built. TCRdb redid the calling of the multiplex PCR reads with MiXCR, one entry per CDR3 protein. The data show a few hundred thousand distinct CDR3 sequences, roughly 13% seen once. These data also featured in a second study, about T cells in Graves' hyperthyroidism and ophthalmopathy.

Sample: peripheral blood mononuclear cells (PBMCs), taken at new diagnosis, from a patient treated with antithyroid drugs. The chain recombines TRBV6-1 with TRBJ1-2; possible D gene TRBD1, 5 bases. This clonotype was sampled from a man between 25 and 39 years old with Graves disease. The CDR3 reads CASRGDLTWGGYTF. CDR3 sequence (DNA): TGTGCCAGCAGGGGGGACCTAACCTGGGGTGGCTACACCTTC.